The next 3 T cell receptor beta chains were all read from a single sample in a study of monozygotic twins with inflammatory bowel disease. TCRdb reprocessed the 5' RACE reads; each CDR3 protein has one entry and no DNA is given. The data show fewer than 450,000 distinct CDR3 sequences, and the top ten clones hold 2.6%. What was sequenced was blood. Receptors originate from a human donor with ulcerative colitis or Crohn's disease, or a healthy co-twin of an affected twin (not recorded which).

The chain carries TRBV7-7 and TRBJ2-1; no DNA is available, so the TRBD1 call from TCRdb remains unchecked. Germline-derived CDR1 and CDR2 are SSHAT and FNYEAQ (reference sequence). There are 17 residues in the CDR3. This chain's CDR3 is CASNLGPGQGASDEQFF.

The chain carries TRBV29-1 and TRBJ2-1. The CDR3 is 12 amino acids. Germline loops: CDR1 SQVTM, CDR2 ANQGSEA. This CDR3 is CSVGRNYNEQFF.

The chain is built from TRBV7-2 and TRBJ1-2. Per the germline V gene, CDR1 is SGHTA and CDR2 is FQGNSA. This CDR3 spans 16 amino acids. CDR3: CASSPTVNTEFYGYTF.